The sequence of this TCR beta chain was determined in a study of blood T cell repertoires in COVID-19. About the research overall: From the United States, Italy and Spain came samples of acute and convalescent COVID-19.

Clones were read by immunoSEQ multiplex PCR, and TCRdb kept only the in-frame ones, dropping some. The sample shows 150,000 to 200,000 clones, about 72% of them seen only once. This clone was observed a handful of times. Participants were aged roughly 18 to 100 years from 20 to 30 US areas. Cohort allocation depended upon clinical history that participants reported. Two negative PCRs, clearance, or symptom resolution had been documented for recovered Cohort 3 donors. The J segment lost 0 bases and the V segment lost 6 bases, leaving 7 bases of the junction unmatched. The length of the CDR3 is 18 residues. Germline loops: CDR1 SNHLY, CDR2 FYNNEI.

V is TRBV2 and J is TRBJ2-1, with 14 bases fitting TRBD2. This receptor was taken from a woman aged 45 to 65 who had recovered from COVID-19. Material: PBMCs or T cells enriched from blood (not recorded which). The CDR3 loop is CASRGLAGEGGSYNEQFF. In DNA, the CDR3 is TGTGCCAGCAGGGGACTAGCGGGAGAGGGTGGCTCCTACAATGAGCAGTTCTTC.